The clone carrying this TCR beta chain was seen a single time. The source of the sample is a study of control samples from healthy donors and cancer patients. Sequenced by immunoSEQ multiplex PCR; TCRdb stores in-frame clones only, minus some. The data contain 35,000 to 50,000 clones, more than 75% of them singletons. The ends lost 12 bases at V and 6 bases at J; junction bases unmatched: 11. The germline gives CDR1 KGHDR, CDR2 SFDVKD. The CDR3 length is 14 residues. This clonotype originated in a woman aged 55-70 years with lung cancer. The gene calls are TRBV24-1 and TRBJ1-2; 11 nucleotides agree with TRBD1. What was sequenced was PBMCs. In DNA form, the CDR3 reads TGTGCCGCCAACTCGAGGACAGGGGGCGATGGCTACACCTTC. This encodes CAANSRTGGDGYTF.